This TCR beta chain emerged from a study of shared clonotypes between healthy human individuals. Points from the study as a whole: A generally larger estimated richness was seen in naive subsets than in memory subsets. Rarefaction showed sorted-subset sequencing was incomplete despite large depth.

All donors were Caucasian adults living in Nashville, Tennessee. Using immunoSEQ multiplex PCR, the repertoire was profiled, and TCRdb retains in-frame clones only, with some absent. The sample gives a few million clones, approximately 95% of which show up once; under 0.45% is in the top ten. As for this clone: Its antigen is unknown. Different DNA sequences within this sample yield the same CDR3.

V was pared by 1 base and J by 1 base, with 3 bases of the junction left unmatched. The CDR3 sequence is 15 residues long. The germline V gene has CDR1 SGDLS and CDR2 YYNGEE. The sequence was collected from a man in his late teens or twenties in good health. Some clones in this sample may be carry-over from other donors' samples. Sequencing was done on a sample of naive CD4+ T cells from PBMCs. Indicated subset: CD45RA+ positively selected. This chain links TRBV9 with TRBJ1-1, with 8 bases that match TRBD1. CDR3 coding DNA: TGTGCCAGCAGCGTATCCGGACAGGGGAACACTGAAGCTTTCTTT. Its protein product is CASSVSGQGNTEAFF.